Below, 19 T cell receptor beta chains from the same sample are listed, as sequenced in a study of post-analysis software for immune sequencing data. The study's findings and limits: Controls showed lower frequencies than patients for several TRBV segments, and TRBV5-6, TRBV5-1 and TRBV20-1 were among these.

Their target antigens are unknown. Incorporated into the TCR beta cDNA libraries were unique molecular identifiers, which served to reduce PCR and sequencing biases. In TCRdb, the PCR reads were re-called with MiXCR into one record per CDR3 protein. This table holds around 200,000 distinct CDR3 sequences, 25% to 30% found once. Sample: blood. The receptors derive from a girl aged 2 to 17 with multiple sclerosis.

This clonotype was found many times. V gene TRBV7-9 combines with J gene TRBJ2-5, with D uncertain. The CDR3 totals 11 residues. Looked up from germline, CDR1 is SEHNR and CDR2 is FQNEAQ (reference sequence). V gave up 5 bases and J gave up 5 bases, with 6 bases separating them. The CDR3 loop is CASSRTETQYF. As DNA, the CDR3 is TGTGCCAGCAGCCGAACGGAGACCCAGTACTTC.

This clonotype was observed a handful of times. This chain connects TRBV19 to TRBJ2-5; D is undetermined. V lost 2 bases to trimming and J lost 0 bases, with 7 bases between them. CDR3 length: 14 residues. Germline V gives CDR1 LNHDA, CDR2 SQIVND (reference sequence). The CDR3 coding sequence is TGTGCCAGTAGTATATTGGCCAACCAAGAGACCCAGTACTTC. Protein sequence: CASSILANQETQYF.

J is TRBJ2-1 and V is TRBV24-1; D uncertain. The germline gives CDR1 KGHDR, CDR2 SFDVKD. The CDR3 extends over 13 amino acids. Trimming removed 7 bases at V and 6 bases at J, with 12 bases between. The CDR3 loop is CATRAAGSNEQFF. CDR3 sequence (DNA): TGTGCCACCAGAGCAGCCGGGTCCAATGAGCAGTTCTTC.

V is TRBV13 and J is TRBJ1-4; weak D call: TRBD1 (5 bases). V lost 8 bases to trimming and J lost 5 bases, with 15 bases between them. CDR3 size: 14 residues. Per the germline V gene, CDR1 is PRHDT and CDR2 is FYEKMQ (reference sequence). Here the CDR3 reads CASSMRDQNEKLFF. CDR3 in DNA: TGTGCCAGCTCGATGAGGGACCAAAATGAAAAACTGTTTTTT.

The gene calls are TRBV5-1 and TRBJ2-2; D not certain. Looked up from germline, CDR1 is SGHRS and CDR2 is YFSETQ. Trimming pared 9 bases from V and 0 bases from J, leaving 9 bases between. The CDR3 has 13 residues. The DNA for the CDR3 is TGCGCCACCAAAGAAACGAACACCGGGGAGCTGTTTTTT. Amino acids: CATKETNTGELFF.

This clonotype was counted only a few times. V and J are TRBV12-3 or TRBV12-4 and TRBJ1-5, with a tentative D call TRBD1 (6 bases). The V and J ends lost 5 bases and 5 bases respectively, with 28 bases between them. CDR3 length: 19 amino acids. Written as DNA, the CDR3 is TGTGCCAGCAGTCTAGAGTTATTTAAGGGTGGACAGATACATCAGCCCCAGCATTTT. Its translation: CASSLELFKGGQIHQPQHF.

In this sample, this clonotype turned up a few times. The J gene is TRBJ1-1, the V gene TRBV5-1; D might be TRBD1 (5 bases). The CDR3 loop spans 14 amino acids. V lost 6 bases, J lost 1 base, and 13 bases lay in between. Germline V gives CDR1 SGHRS, CDR2 YFSETQ. CDR3 sequence reads: CASTSAGPNTEAFF. CDR3 coding DNA: TGCGCCAGCACCTCGGCAGGGCCGAACACTGAAGCTTTCTTT.

The V call is TRBV6-2 or TRBV6-3, the J call TRBJ2-5; D is unclear. With 0 bases removed from V and 4 bases from J, the gap between germline ends came to 12 bases. The length of the CDR3 is 15 residues. Germline CDR1 reads MNHEY; CDR2 reads SVGEGT. CDR3 residues: CASSYSTRLGETQYF. In DNA form, the CDR3 reads TGTGCCAGCAGTTACTCAACCAGGCTCGGAGAGACCCAGTACTTC.

J is TRBJ1-5 and V is TRBV10-3; no firm D call. From germline, CDR1 is ENHRY and CDR2 SYGVKD. This CDR3 is built from 13 residues. The V end was cut by 4 bases, the J end by 3 bases, with 7 bases between. CDR3 sequence reads: CAISAGSNQPQHF. In nucleotides, the CDR3 is TGTGCCATCAGTGCCGGCTCCAATCAGCCCCAGCATTTT.

CDR3: CATRGSWVTEAFF. The CDR3 region has the DNA TGTGCCACCCGAGGGAGCTGGGTAACTGAAGCTTTCTTT. The chain couples TRBV25-1 to TRBJ1-1, with no clear D. Germline V gene lookup returns CDR1 MGHDK and CDR2 SYGVNS. The CDR3 consists of 13 residues. Trimming stripped 10 bases from V and 5 bases from J, with 17 bases between.

This chain links TRBV4-1 with TRBJ1-1; a possible D gene is TRBD1 (5 bases). V was trimmed by 4 bases and J by 3 bases, leaving 12 bases between them. CDR3 length equals 14 residues. In germline, CDR1 is MGHRA, CDR2 YSYEKL. The CDR3 here is CASSLPGPDTEAFF. In DNA, the CDR3 is TGCGCCAGCAGCCTCCCGGGACCTGACACTGAAGCTTTCTTT.

The gene calls are TRBV5-1 and TRBJ1-1; a weak D match, TRBD1 (5 bases). The germline V gene encodes CDR1 SGHRS and CDR2 YFSETQ. Trimming took off 3 bases at V and 5 bases at J, with 14 bases between the two ends. The CDR3 spans 14 residues. The CDR3 here is CASSSQGGRTEAFF. In DNA form, the CDR3 reads TGCGCCAGCAGCTCTCAGGGAGGAAGGACTGAAGCTTTCTTT.

As concerns this clonotype: An end of the junction differs from the germline gene, which may be a read error. The V gene is TRBV28, the J gene TRBJ1-3; unclear D gene. The CDR3 loop spans 12 amino acids. The V gene's germline CDR1 is MDHEN and CDR2 SYDVKM. The CDR3 sequence: CASQSSGSTIYF. In DNA form, the CDR3 reads TGTGCCAGTCAGAGCTCTGGAAGCACCATATATTTT.

V is TRBV6-2 or TRBV6-3 and J is TRBJ2-5; D possibly corresponds to TRBD2 (5 bases). The better agreement between TRBJ2-7 and the DNA end casts doubt on the J call. The V gene's germline CDR1 is MNHEY and CDR2 SVGEGT. The length of the CDR3 is 13 residues. The CDR3 DNA follows: TGTGCCAGCACTAAAGGACGGGGCTACGAGCAGTACTTC. Translation gives CASTKGRGYEQYF.

The chain links TRBV4-1 to TRBJ1-2; possibly TRBD1 for D (5 bases). With 2 bases removed from V and 7 bases from J, the gap between germline ends came to 17 bases. CDR3 size: 15 residues. Germline CDR1 MGHRA, CDR2 YSYEKL. The CDR3 region is CASSQIPGGGGGYTF. The CDR3 DNA is TGCGCCAGCAGCCAAATCCCCGGTGGGGGGGGTGGCTACACCTTC.

This rearrangement joins TRBV4-1 to TRBJ2-5, with 8 bases aligning to TRBD1. After removal of 0 bases from V and 5 bases from J, the junction contained 8 bases not matched to a gene. The CDR3 contains 16 residues. Germline CDR1 and CDR2: MGHRA and YSYEKL. The CDR3 DNA is TGCGCCAGCAGCCAAGATCGGGGGACAGGCCGGGAGACCCAGTACTTC. Translated, it gives CASSQDRGTGRETQYF.

This clonotype was detected ten times or more. The chain carries TRBV29-1 and TRBJ1-5; a weak D match, TRBD1 (6 bases). From germline, CDR1 is SQVTM and CDR2 ANQGSEA. There are 12 residues in the CDR3. V was shortened by 6 bases and J by 7 bases, with 13 bases between the two germline ends. The CDR3 DNA is TGCAGCGTCGGGGGCGCGGGGCAGCCCCAGCATTTT. As protein: CSVGGAGQPQHF.

The chain links TRBV15 to TRBJ2-5; the match to TRBD2 covers 13 bases. The germline gives CDR1 LNHNV, CDR2 YYDKDF (reference sequence). CDR3 length equals 14 residues. J gave up 7 bases and V 5 bases, and 4 bases lay outside the gene matches. The CDR3 DNA reads as TGTGCCACCAGCTCCGGACTAGCGGGAGCGACCCAGTACTTC. Translated: CATSSGLAGATQYF.

This chain uses TRBV28 with TRBJ2-1, with 7 bases matching TRBD2. V lost 6 bases to trimming and J lost 0 bases; unmatched junction nucleotides: 5. The CDR3 length is 15 residues. Germline loops: CDR1 MDHEN, CDR2 SYDVKM. CDR3 protein: CASSVVAGSYNEQFF. The CDR3 nucleotides read TGTGCCAGCAGCGTCGTAGCGGGCTCCTACAATGAGCAGTTCTTC. Variable domain in full (rest from reference TRBV28 and TRBJ2-1): DVKVTQSSRYLVKRTGEKVFLECVQDMDHENMFWYRQDPGLGLRLIYFSYDVKMKEKGDIPEGYSVSREKKERFSLILESASTNQTSMYLCASSVVAGSYNEQFFGPGTRLTVL.